The 19 T cell receptor beta chains reported below all come from one sample, sequenced in a study of cytomegalovirus exposure and HLA in healthy donors. PCR amplification relied on 60 Vbeta primers (plus 13 Jbeta primers). Repertoires were generated with immunoSEQ multiplex PCR, while TCRdb's copy carries only in-frame clones and drops some. The sample carries approximately 120,000 clones, roughly three quarters recorded once. Material for sequencing was PBMCs. These receptors all come from a woman between 45 and 65 years old in good health and CMV-seropositive.

The V gene is TRBV5-1, the J gene TRBJ2-2; the match to TRBD1 covers 7 bases. V shed 1 base, J shed 5 bases, and the junction held 2 bases outside the gene matches. Germline-derived CDR1 and CDR2 are SGHRS and YFSETQ. This CDR3 spans 14 amino acids. Here the CDR3 reads CASSLQQGTGELFF. CDR3 sequence (DNA): TGCGCCAGCAGCTTGCAACAGGGGACCGGGGAGCTGTTTTTT.

This sequence joins TRBV6-6 and TRBJ1-2; 7 bases are shared with TRBD1. The CDR3 contains 9 residues. Germline V gives CDR1 MNHNY, CDR2 SVGAGI (reference sequence). CDR3 in amino acids: CATEGGGTF. Here the CDR3 DNA reads TGTGCGACCGAAGGGGGCGGGACCTTC.

V gene TRBV6-5 combines with J gene TRBJ2-3; 8 bases line up with TRBD1. CDR3 size: 15 residues. Germline lookup yields CDR1 MNHEY and CDR2 SVGAGI. Trimming took 5 bases from V and 1 from J; bases not matched to a gene: 5. The CDR3 here is CASSTRGLGTDTQYF. The DNA of the CDR3 is TGTGCCAGCAGTACCAGGGGGCTCGGCACAGATACGCAGTATTTT.

The rearrangement links TRBV7-7 to TRBJ2-1, with 9 bases that match TRBD1. CDR3 length: 17 residues. Germline-derived CDR1 and CDR2 are SSHAT and FNYEAQ (reference sequence). V shed 5 bases, J shed 2 bases, and the junction held 10 bases outside the gene matches. In DNA, the CDR3 is TGTGCCAGCAGCCAGAACCCGGGACAGGGTACCTACAATGAGCAGTTCTTC. Translated, it gives CASSQNPGQGTYNEQFF.

The chain carries TRBV11-3 and TRBJ2-7; the D gene is possibly TRBD1 (6 bases). V was clipped by 1 base and J by 5 bases, with 15 bases between them. Germline CDR1 reads SGHNT; CDR2 reads YENEEA. The CDR3 sequence is 15 residues long. CDR3 residues: CASSLGTALGDEQYF. CDR3 coding DNA: TGTGCCAGCAGCTTAGGGACAGCCCTAGGGGACGAGCAGTACTTC.

The rearrangement joins TRBV5-5 to TRBJ2-3, with 10 bases that match TRBD1. CDR1 SGHKS and CDR2 YYEKEE come from the germline V gene (reference sequence). The CDR3 is made up of 16 amino acids. Trimming at V came to 5 bases and at J to 3 bases, leaving 9 bases not matched to a gene. DNA for the CDR3: TGTGCCAGCAGTTTTACGACAGGGGGCAGAACAGATACGCAGTATTTT. This encodes CASSFTTGGRTDTQYF.

The J gene is TRBJ2-3, the V gene TRBV4-3; D perhaps matches TRBD1 (6 bases). Germline loops: CDR1 LGHNA, CDR2 YSLEER. V lost 0 bases to trimming and J lost 9 bases, with 10 bases between them. The CDR3 is 13 residues long. CDR3 protein: CASSQDQGYTQYF. The CDR3 DNA follows: TGCGCCAGCAGCCAAGACCAGGGGTACACGCAGTATTTT.

This chain uses TRBV5-8 with TRBJ2-6; D not certain. The CDR3 extends over 17 amino acids. The germline gives CDR1 SGHTS, CDR2 YDEGEE. Trimming removed 2 bases at V and 0 bases at J, with 12 bases between. The CDR3 protein is CASSFPRLPSGANVLTF. The CDR3 DNA reads TGTGCCAGCAGCTTCCCTCGACTGCCCTCTGGGGCCAACGTCCTGACTTTC. Full variable domain (rest looked up from reference TRBV5-8 and TRBJ2-6): EAGVTQSPTHLIKTRGQQATLRCSPISGHTSVYWYQQALGLGLQFLLWYDEGEERNRGNFPPRFSGRQFPNYSSELNVNALELEDSALYLCASSFPRLPSGANVLTFGAGSRLTVL.

The J gene is TRBJ1-2, the V gene TRBV27; D gene uncertain. Germline CDR1 and CDR2: MNHEY and SMNVEV (reference sequence). The CDR3 has 15 amino acids. Trimming removed 5 bases from V and 0 bases from J, with 13 bases in between. DNA for the CDR3: TGTGCCAGCAGTCCAGCGGACGGTCCTAACTATGGCTACACCTTC. This gives the protein CASSPADGPNYGYTF.

This clone is a singleton in its sample. The V and J genes are TRBV5-6 and TRBJ1-4, with a tentative D call TRBD1 (6 bases). CDR3 length equals 15 residues. Germline loops: CDR1 SGHDT, CDR2 YYEEEE. Trimming removed 4 bases from V and 3 bases from J, with 13 bases in between. The CDR3: CASSKTGKANEKLFF. CDR3 coding DNA: TGTGCCAGCAGCAAAACAGGGAAGGCTAATGAAAAACTGTTTTTT.

V and J are TRBV10-3 and TRBJ1-2, with 8 bases aligning to TRBD1. The V segment lost 4 bases and the J segment 1 base; nucleotides outside the gene matches: 2. Germline CDR1 reads ENHRY; CDR2 reads SYGVKD. The CDR3 has 14 amino acids. CDR3 region: CAISAGGYNYGYTF. In DNA, the CDR3 is TGTGCCATCAGTGCAGGGGGCTATAACTATGGCTACACCTTC.

This clone was counted once. J is TRBJ1-2 and V is TRBV5-6; D may be TRBD1 (6 bases). The CDR3 spans 17 residues. Germline CDR1 SGHDT, CDR2 YYEEEE. Between the trimmed V and J ends, which lost 4 bases and 8 bases, there was a span of 27 bases. CDR3 bases: TGTGCCAGCAGCCTGAGGGCAGGGGTTACCGTATCCCGCGGCTACACCTTC. Its protein is CASSLRAGVTVSRGYTF.

As for this clone: Its ends do not fully match the called genes, so a read error is possible. The chain combines TRBV9 with TRBJ2-6; perhaps TRBD1 as D (5 bases). This CDR3 region has 15 residues. Germline V lookup: CDR1 SGDLS, CDR2 YYNGEE. Written as DNA, the CDR3 is TGTGCCAGCAGCTCCCGTGGATCTGGGGCCAACGGCCTGACTTTC. Amino acid sequence: CASSSRGSGANGLTF.

J is TRBJ2-3 and V is TRBV10-3; 16 nucleotides line up with TRBD2. CDR3 length equals 17 residues. With V trimmed by 8 bases and J by 2 bases, 7 bases remained unmatched. Per germline, CDR1 ENHRY and CDR2 SYGVKD. The DNA for the CDR3 is TGTGCCATCGGGGAGGGGACTAGCGGGGGGGCCACAGATACGCAGTATTTT. Protein product: CAIGEGTSGGATDTQYF.

For the CDR3, the DNA is TGTGCCAGCAGCTCCGACAGGGAAACTGAAGCTTTCTTT. Its protein product is CASSSDRETEAFF. The V gene is TRBV7-3, the J gene TRBJ1-1; 7 bases match TRBD1. CDR1 and CDR2 (germline): SGHTA, FQGTGA. The trim removed 4 bases at V and 5 bases at J, leaving 4 bases unmatched. The CDR3 has 13 amino acids.

The chain employs TRBV12-5 and TRBJ2-5; TRBD2 aligns across 7 bases. CDR3 size: 14 residues. Trimming cost V 6 bases and J 5 bases; bases outside gene matches: 9. From germline, CDR1 is LGHNT and CDR2 FRNRAP. The CDR3 coding sequence is TGTGCTAGTGGCCCATCCGGCGGGAGTGAGACCCAGTACTTC. It codes for CASGPSGGSETQYF. The full variable domain, its missing parts supplied by reference TRBV12-5 and TRBJ2-5, is DARVTQTPRHKVTEMGQEVTMRCQPILGHNTVFWYRQTMMQGLELLAYFRNRAPLDDSGMPKDRFSAEMPDATLATLKIQPSEPRDSAVYFCASGPSGGSETQYFGPGTRLLVL.

The V call is TRBV7-9, the J call TRBJ1-1; TRBD1 agrees at 7 bases. The CDR3 loop spans 14 amino acids. After removal of 5 bases from V and 7 bases from J, the junction contained 10 bases not matched to a gene. Per germline, CDR1 SEHNR and CDR2 FQNEAQ (reference sequence). CDR3 DNA: TGTGCCAGCAGCGCCGGGACAGATTGGTTTGAAGCTTTCTTT. This codes for CASSAGTDWFEAFF.

This clone was detected once. The V and J genes are TRBV19 and TRBJ2-6, with 7 nucleotides matching TRBD2. The junction had 1 base not matched to a gene; V was cut back by 5 bases and J by 3 bases. From germline, CDR1 is LNHDA and CDR2 SQIVND (reference sequence). The CDR3 has 14 residues. The CDR3 spells CASSWGGGANVLTF. CDR3 DNA sequence: TGTGCCAGTAGTTGGGGGGGTGGGGCCAACGTCCTGACTTTC.

Written as DNA, the CDR3 is TGTGCCAGCAGTTTGCAGGGTGAGGAGCTGTTTTTT. This encodes CASSLQGEELFF. The chain links TRBV7-9 to TRBJ2-2; possible D gene TRBD1, 5 bases. Deletions cut 6 bases from V and 10 bases from J, with 12 bases between. CDR1 SEHNR and CDR2 FQNEAQ come from the germline V gene (reference sequence). This CDR3 has 12 residues.